These 3 T cell receptor beta chains originate from one sample sequenced in a study of blood T cell repertoires in COVID-19. Repertoires were generated with immunoSEQ multiplex PCR, while TCRdb's copy carries only in-frame clones and drops some. The table lists 250,000 to 300,000 clones, around 90% of them singletons. The sequencing input was peripheral blood. The receptor source for this set is a woman between 50 and 59 years old who had recovered from COVID-19.

The genes are TRBV5-6 and TRBJ1-5, with 10 bases aligning to TRBD1. V lost 4 bases and J lost 6; bases outside the gene matches: 7. Germline V gives CDR1 SGHDT, CDR2 YYEEEE. The CDR3 extends over 15 amino acids. The CDR3 coding sequence is TGTGCCAGCAGCATGACAGGGGGCTGGGCTCAGCCCCAGCATTTT. Residues: CASSMTGGWAQPQHF.

The genes are TRBV19 and TRBJ2-2; D may be TRBD1 (6 bases). Germline V gene lookup returns CDR1 LNHDA and CDR2 SQIVND (reference sequence). The CDR3 is 17 residues long. The germline V and J ends were trimmed by 5 bases and 6 bases, with 22 bases remaining between them. The CDR3 loop is CASSPPQGRGTSGELFF. In nucleotides, the CDR3 is TGTGCCAGTAGTCCACCACAGGGAAGAGGAACGTCCGGGGAGCTGTTTTTT.

The chain recombines TRBV5-1 with TRBJ2-5; 12 bases map to TRBD2. The germline V gene encodes CDR1 SGHRS and CDR2 YFSETQ. V lost 5 bases, J lost 1 base, and 6 bases stayed unmatched. This CDR3 is built from 16 residues. The CDR3 nucleotides are TGCGCCAGCAGACTAGCGGGAGGCGGAGGCCAAGAGACCCAGTACTTC. Translating gives CASRLAGGGGQETQYF.